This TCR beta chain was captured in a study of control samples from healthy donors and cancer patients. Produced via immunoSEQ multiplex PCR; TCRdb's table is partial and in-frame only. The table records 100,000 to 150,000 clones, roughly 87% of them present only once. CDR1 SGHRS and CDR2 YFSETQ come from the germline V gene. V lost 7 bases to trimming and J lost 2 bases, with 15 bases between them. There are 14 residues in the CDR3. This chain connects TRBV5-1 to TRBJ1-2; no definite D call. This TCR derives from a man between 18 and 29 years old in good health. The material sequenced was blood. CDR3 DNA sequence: TGCGCCAGCGGATCAGTTCGCGGGAACTATGGCTACACCTTC. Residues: CASGSVRGNYGYTF. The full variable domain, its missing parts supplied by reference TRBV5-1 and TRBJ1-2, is KAGVTQTPRYLIKTRGQQVTLSCSPISGHRSVSWYQQTPGQGLQFLFEYFSETQRNKGNFPGRFSGRQFSNSRSEMNVSTLELGDSALYLCASGSVRGNYGYTFGSGTRLTVV.